A selection of T cell receptor beta chains follows, all from one sample in a study of regulatory T cells in long-lasting Graves disease. Using its own MiXCR run on the multiplex PCR reads, TCRdb lists one record per CDR3 protein. The sample yields approximately 540,000 distinct CDR3 sequences, around 11% seen once. The same sample was also studied in work on T cells in Graves' hyperthyroidism and ophthalmopathy.

The sequenced sample was peripheral blood mononuclear cells (PBMCs), obtained at new diagnosis, from a patient treated with antithyroid drugs. The receptors were sampled from a woman aged 25-40 years with Graves disease. The CDR3 runs from the conserved cysteine through the conserved F or W. D genes are given only for firm matches. Only some rows state a clone size, as once, few, many or a class for expanded clones.

J,D,size,V,CDR3,DNA
TRBJ2-7,-,many,TRBV28,CASSLAQAHEQYF,TGTGCCAGCAGTTTAGCTCAGGCCCACGAGCAGTACTTC
TRBJ2-1,-,many,TRBV6-1,CATAGRRSYNEQFF,TGTGCCACCGCAGGGAGACGCTCCTACAATGAGCAGTTCTTC
TRBJ2-2,TRBD1,-,TRBV7-2,CASSSLGGGTGELFF,TGTGCCAGCAGCTCGTTAGGGGGCGGGACCGGGGAGCTGTTTTTT
TRBJ2-1,-,many,TRBV18,CASSLRAGKNNEQFF,TGTGCCAGCTCACTCCGCGCGGGGAAGAACAATGAGCAGTTCTTC
TRBJ1-3,-,few,TRBV15,CATSRAGSASKENTIYF,TGTGCCACCAGCAGAGCAGGGTCGGCATCCAAAGAAAACACCATATATTTT
TRBJ1-2,-,many,TRBV28,CASSLTLGQMLDYGYTF,TGTGCCAGCAGCCTTACCTTAGGACAGATGCTAGACTATGGCTACACCTTC
TRBJ1-5,TRBD1,many,TRBV2,CASSRQPYRGPNQPQHF,TGTGCCAGCAGTCGACAGCCTTACAGGGGACCCAATCAGCCCCAGCATTTT
TRBJ1-2,-,-,TRBV5-1,CASSFSPNEYGYTF,TGCGCCAGCAGCTTCTCGCCAAACGAATATGGCTACACCTTC
TRBJ1-6,-,many,TRBV19,CASSLADNSPLHF,TGTGCCAGTAGTTTGGCAGATAATTCACCCCTCCACTTT
TRBJ1-1,TRBD1,many,TRBV18,CASSLLGQGETEAFF,TGTGCCAGCTCACTTTTGGGACAGGGGGAAACTGAAGCTTTCTTT
TRBJ1-5,-,-,TRBV4-1,CASSPADGNQPQHF,TGCGCCAGCAGCCCAGCAGATGGCAATCAGCCCCAGCATTTT
TRBJ2-1,-,few,TRBV28,CASSLRNSGQFF,TGTGCCAGCAGTTTAAGGAACTCTGGGCAGTTCTTC